This TCR beta chain originates from a study of beta chain features in type 1 diabetes. Study at large: Cell yields, age and gender were similar between patients and healthy donors. Notes on the study in general: Across all four CD4+ subsets, people with type 1 diabetes showed modestly shorter TCRB CDR3s.

The V gene's germline CDR1 is DFQATT and CDR2 SNEGSKA (reference sequence). Trimming stripped 5 bases from V and 6 bases from J, with 11 bases between. There are 11 residues in the CDR3. With regard to this clone: The antigen remains unidentified. At the DNA level, this CDR3 is encoded by other sequences in the same sample as well.

Sequencing targeted expressed TCRB transcripts, as all isolated RNA had been reverse transcribed. Profiled with immunoSEQ multiplex PCR; TCRdb holds only in-frame clones, not every one. The sample includes 250,000 to 300,000 clones, roughly 25% seen only once; the top ten take around 0.011%. Material: naive CD4+ T cells from blood. This receptor was taken from a woman in her 30s with type 1 diabetes. The chain carries TRBV20-1 and TRBJ2-7, with a tentative D call TRBD2 (6 bases). CDR3 nucleotide sequence: TGCAGTGCTGGCCGGGGAGGCGAGCAGTACTTC. This gives the protein CSAGRGGEQYF.